The 5 T cell receptor beta chains below all came from one sample that was sequenced in a study of spatial heterogeneity in lung cancer. Time point indicated: sample taken at primary tumor resection. No cells were sorted before sequencing. The whole RNA sequenced was extracted from tumor, nontumor lung or frozen PBMC. TCRdb itself ran the 5' RACE reads through MiXCR, one entry per CDR3 protein. The sample comprises about 17,000 distinct CDR3 sequences, 19% of which are singletons, and over 12% rests with the top ten. The material was PBMCs, obtained at surgery. The receptors derive from a male donor with early-stage non-small cell lung cancer.

This clonotype was detected many times. This chain uses TRBV20-1 with TRBJ2-1; 10 bases fit TRBD2. Trimming took 4 bases from V and 9 from J; bases not matched to a gene: 12. Germline values: CDR1 DFQATT, CDR2 SNEGSKA (reference sequence). CDR3 length equals 15 residues. This CDR3 is CSAKPAGGYGSEQFF. Written as DNA, the CDR3 is TGCAGTGCTAAACCAGCGGGGGGGTATGGAAGTGAGCAGTTCTTC.

This chain joins TRBV20-1 and TRBJ1-1, with a tentative D call TRBD1 (5 bases). CDR1 DFQATT and CDR2 SNEGSKA come from the germline V gene (reference sequence). This CDR3 contains 14 residues. V was shortened by 1 base and J by 4 bases, with 13 bases between the two germline ends. The CDR3 sequence: CSARAGGTGTEAFF. The CDR3 DNA follows: TGCAGTGCTAGAGCGGGGGGGACCGGCACTGAAGCTTTCTTT.

Details on this clonotype: The junction differs from germline at one of its ends, possibly a read error. The rearrangement joins TRBV15 to TRBJ1-4, with a weak D call TRBD1 (5 bases). The germline V gene has CDR1 LNHNV and CDR2 YYDKDF (reference sequence). The CDR3 contains 13 residues. DNA for the CDR3: TGCGCCACCAGGAGGGGCCCTAATGAAAAACTGTTTTTT. Protein: CATRRGPNEKLFF.

This clonotype was seen more than once but under ten times. This chain connects TRBV25-1 to TRBJ1-2; no firm D call. The V end lost 2 bases, the J end lost 2 bases, and 15 bases lay between the germline ends. Germline CDR1 and CDR2: MGHDK and SYGVNS. This CDR3 has 16 residues. The CDR3 here is CASSEGWVPSNYGYTF. The CDR3 nucleotides read TGTGCCAGCAGTGAAGGGTGGGTCCCATCGAACTATGGCTACACCTTC.

This clonotype was detected a few times. At one of its ends the junction is not consistent with the germline gene, which may arise from a read error. The chain uses TRBV27 and TRBJ2-3; 8 bases are shared with TRBD1. Germline CDR1 MNHEY, CDR2 SMNVEV (reference sequence). This CDR3 region has 16 residues. CDR3 protein: CTSSYDRGLRTDTQYF. DNA of the CDR3: TGTACCAGCAGTTACGACAGGGGCCTACGCACAGATACGCAGTATTTT.